The 3 T cell receptor beta chains below come from one sample, sequenced in a study of T cell responses to AZD1222 COVID-19 vaccine. Some clones are missing from TCRdb's copy, which holds only in-frame ones; the method was immunoSEQ multiplex PCR. The sample shows 120,000 to 150,000 clones, more than 70% of them seen only once. The sample in question was peripheral blood, obtained 28 days after the second AZD1222 dose. Every receptor here comes from an adult who received the AZD1222 COVID-19 vaccine.

CDR3 sequence: CASSKSAQRYYGYTF. The CDR3 DNA reads as TGTGCCAGCAGTAAATCGGCACAGAGATACTATGGCTACACCTTC. The chain employs TRBV25-1 and TRBJ1-2; no reliable D call. There are 15 residues in the CDR3. V was pared by 5 bases and J by 3 bases, with 16 bases between. Germline V CDR1 and CDR2: MGHDK, SYGVNS.

Of note for this clone: The sample has other DNA sequences that encode this CDR3 too. V gene TRBV7-3 combines with J gene TRBJ2-3; weak D call: TRBD2 (5 bases). V was pared by 2 bases and J by 0 bases, with 6 bases between. There are 14 residues in the CDR3. The V gene's germline CDR1 is SGHTA and CDR2 FQGTGA. CDR3 sequence: CASSLRGSTDTQYF. The CDR3 region has the DNA TGTGCCAGCAGCTTACGAGGGAGCACAGATACGCAGTATTTT. Full variable domain (remainder filled in from reference TRBV7-3 and TRBJ2-3): GAGVSQTPSNKVTEKGKYVELRCDPISGHTALYWYRQSLGQGPEFLIYFQGTGAADDSGLPNDRFFAVRPEGSVSTLKIQRTERGDSAVYLCASSLRGSTDTQYFGPGTRLTVL.

CDR3 DNA sequence: TGTGCCAGCAGCCCCCCCCGGGGGGGGACAGAGACCCAGTACTTC. It is translated as CASSPPRGGTETQYF. The chain employs TRBV28 and TRBJ2-5; 8 nucleotides match TRBD2. With V trimmed by 6 bases and J by 4 bases, 10 bases remained unmatched. The CDR3 is made up of 15 amino acids. Germline V gives CDR1 MDHEN, CDR2 SYDVKM.